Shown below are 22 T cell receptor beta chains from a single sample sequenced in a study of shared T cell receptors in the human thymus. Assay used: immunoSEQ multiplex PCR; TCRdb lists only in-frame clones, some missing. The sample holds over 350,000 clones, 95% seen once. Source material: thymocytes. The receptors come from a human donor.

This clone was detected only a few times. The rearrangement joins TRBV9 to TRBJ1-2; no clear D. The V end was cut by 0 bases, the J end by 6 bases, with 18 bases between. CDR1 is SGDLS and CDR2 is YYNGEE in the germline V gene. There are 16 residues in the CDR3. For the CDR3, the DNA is TGTGCCAGCAGCGTAGGTAACAGTACACTTCTTCATGGCTACACCTTC. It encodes CASSVGNSTLLHGYTF.

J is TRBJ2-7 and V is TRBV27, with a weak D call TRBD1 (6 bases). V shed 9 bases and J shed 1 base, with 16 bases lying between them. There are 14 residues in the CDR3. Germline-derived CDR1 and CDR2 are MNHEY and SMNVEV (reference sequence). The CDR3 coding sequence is TGTGCCAGTGACAGGACCGCCGGGTCCTACGAGCAGTACTTC. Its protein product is CASDRTAGSYEQYF.

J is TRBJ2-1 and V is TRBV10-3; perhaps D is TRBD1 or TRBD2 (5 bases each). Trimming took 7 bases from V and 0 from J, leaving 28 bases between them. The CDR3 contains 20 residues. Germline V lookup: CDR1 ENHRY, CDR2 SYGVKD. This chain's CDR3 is CAIKWSEGPKDSSSYNEQFF. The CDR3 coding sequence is TGTGCCATCAAATGGTCTGAGGGGCCCAAAGACTCGAGCTCCTACAATGAGCAGTTCTTC.

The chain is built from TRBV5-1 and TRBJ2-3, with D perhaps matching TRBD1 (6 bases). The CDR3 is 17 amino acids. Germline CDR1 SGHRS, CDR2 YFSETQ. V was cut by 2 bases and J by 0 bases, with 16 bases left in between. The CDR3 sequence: CASSLSDRLPSTDTQYF. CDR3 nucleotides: TGCGCCAGCAGCTTATCGGACAGACTCCCTAGCACAGATACGCAGTATTTT.

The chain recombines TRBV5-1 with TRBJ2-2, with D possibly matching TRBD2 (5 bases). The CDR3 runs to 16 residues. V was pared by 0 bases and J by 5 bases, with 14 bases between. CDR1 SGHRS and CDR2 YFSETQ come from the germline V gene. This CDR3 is CASSLAGAPGTGELFF. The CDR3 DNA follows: TGCGCCAGCAGCTTGGCTGGAGCCCCGGGGACCGGGGAGCTGTTTTTT.

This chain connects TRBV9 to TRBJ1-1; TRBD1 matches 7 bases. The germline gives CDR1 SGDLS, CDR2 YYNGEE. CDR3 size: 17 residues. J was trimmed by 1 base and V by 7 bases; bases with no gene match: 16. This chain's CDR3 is CASAPFFWAGGNTEAFF. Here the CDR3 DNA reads TGTGCCAGCGCCCCCTTTTTCTGGGCAGGGGGGAACACTGAAGCTTTCTTT.

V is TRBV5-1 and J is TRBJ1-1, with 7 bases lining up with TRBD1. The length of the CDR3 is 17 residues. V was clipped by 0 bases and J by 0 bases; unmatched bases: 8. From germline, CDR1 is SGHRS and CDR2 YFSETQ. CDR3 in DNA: TGCGCCAGCAGCTTGGCTGTCGACAGGGATATGAACACTGAAGCTTTCTTT. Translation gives CASSLAVDRDMNTEAFF. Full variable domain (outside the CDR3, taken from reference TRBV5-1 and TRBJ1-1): KAGVTQTPRYLIKTRGQQVTLSCSPISGHRSVSWYQQTPGQGLQFLFEYFSETQRNKGNFPGRFSGRQFSNSRSEMNVSTLELGDSALYLCASSLAVDRDMNTEAFFGQGTRLTVV.

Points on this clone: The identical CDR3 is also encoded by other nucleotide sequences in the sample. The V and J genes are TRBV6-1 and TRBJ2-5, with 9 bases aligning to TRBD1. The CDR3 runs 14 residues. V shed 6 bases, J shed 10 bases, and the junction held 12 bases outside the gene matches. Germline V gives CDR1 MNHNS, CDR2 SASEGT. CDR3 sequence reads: CASRDRDRAGDQYF. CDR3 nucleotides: TGTGCCAGCAGGGACCGGGACAGGGCCGGGGACCAGTACTTC.

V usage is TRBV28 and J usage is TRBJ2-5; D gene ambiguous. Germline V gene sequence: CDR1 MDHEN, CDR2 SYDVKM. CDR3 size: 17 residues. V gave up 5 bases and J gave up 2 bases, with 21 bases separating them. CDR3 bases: TGTGCCAGCAGTCGGGCATACAAGATCATATTGCAAGAGACCCAGTACTTC. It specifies CASSRAYKIILQETQYF.

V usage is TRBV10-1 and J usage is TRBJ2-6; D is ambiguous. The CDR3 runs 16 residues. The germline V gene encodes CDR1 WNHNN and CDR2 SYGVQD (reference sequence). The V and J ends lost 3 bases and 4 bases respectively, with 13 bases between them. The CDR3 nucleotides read TGCGCCAGCAGTGAAGGCGGTCACACGGGGGCCAACGTCCTGACTTTC. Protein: CASSEGGHTGANVLTF.

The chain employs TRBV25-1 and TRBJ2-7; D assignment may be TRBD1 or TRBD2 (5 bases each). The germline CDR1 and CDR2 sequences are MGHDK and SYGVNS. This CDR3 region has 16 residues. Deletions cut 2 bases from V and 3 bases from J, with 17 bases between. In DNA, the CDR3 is TGTGCCAGCAGTGAACGGTACGGGACGGTCCACTACGAGCAGTACTTC. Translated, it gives CASSERYGTVHYEQYF.

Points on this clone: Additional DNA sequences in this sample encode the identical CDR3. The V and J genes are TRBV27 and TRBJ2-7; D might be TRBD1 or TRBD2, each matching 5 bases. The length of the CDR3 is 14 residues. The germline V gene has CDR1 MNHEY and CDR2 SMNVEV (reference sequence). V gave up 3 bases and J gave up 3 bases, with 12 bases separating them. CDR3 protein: CASSLGTEGYEQYF. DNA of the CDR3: TGTGCCAGCAGTTTGGGGACGGAAGGCTACGAGCAGTACTTC.

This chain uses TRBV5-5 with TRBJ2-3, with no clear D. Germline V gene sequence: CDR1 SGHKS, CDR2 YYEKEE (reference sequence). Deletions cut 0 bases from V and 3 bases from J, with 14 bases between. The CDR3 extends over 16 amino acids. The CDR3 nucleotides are TGTGCCAGCAGCTTGGTGCCTAACCCTGGGACAGATACGCAGTATTTT. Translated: CASSLVPNPGTDTQYF.

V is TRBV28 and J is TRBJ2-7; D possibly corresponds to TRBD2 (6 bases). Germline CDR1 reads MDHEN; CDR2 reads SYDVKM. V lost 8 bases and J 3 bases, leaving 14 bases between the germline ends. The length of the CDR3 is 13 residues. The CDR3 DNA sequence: TGTGCCAGCGAAAGGGGAGGTGACTACGAGCAGTACTTC. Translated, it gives CASERGGDYEQYF. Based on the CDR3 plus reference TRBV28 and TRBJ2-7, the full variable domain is DVKVTQSSRYLVKRTGEKVFLECVQDMDHENMFWYRQDPGLGLRLIYFSYDVKMKEKGDIPEGYSVSREKKERFSLILESASTNQTSMYLCASERGGDYEQYFGPGTRLTVT.

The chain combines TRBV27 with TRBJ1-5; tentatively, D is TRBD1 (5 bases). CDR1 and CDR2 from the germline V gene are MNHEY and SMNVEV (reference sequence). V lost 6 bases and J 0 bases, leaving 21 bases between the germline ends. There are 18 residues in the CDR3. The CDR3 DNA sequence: TGTGCCAGCAGGAGGGGACCCCAGAAGGGAGATAGCAATCAGCCCCAGCATTTT. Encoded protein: CASRRGPQKGDSNQPQHF.

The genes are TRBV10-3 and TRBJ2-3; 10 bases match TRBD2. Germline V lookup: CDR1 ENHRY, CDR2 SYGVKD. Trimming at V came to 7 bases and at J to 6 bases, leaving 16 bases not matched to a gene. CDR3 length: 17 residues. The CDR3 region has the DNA TGTGCCATCACCCCCGTACGAGCGGGAGGGTTCAGTGATACGCAGTATTTT. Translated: CAITPVRAGGFSDTQYF.

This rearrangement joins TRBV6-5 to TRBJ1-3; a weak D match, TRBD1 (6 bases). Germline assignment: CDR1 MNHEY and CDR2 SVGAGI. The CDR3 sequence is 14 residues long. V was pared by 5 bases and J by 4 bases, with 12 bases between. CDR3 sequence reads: CASSITGTGNTIYF. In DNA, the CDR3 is TGTGCCAGCAGTATAACAGGGACCGGAAACACCATATATTTT.

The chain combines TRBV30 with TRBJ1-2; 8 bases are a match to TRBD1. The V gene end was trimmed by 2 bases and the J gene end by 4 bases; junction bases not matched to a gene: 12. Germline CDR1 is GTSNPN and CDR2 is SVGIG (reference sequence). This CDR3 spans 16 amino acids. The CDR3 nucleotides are TGTGCCTGGAGTCCCCATAAACAGGGGGAGGCCTATGGCTACACCTTC. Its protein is CAWSPHKQGEAYGYTF.

The CDR3 region is CAWIGRRQSFWDTEAFF. CDR3 nucleotides: TGTGCCTGGATCGGGAGGAGACAATCATTTTGGGACACTGAAGCTTTCTTT. The rearrangement joins TRBV30 to TRBJ1-1; D gene uncertain. Germline CDR1 GTSNPN, CDR2 SVGIG (reference sequence). Trimming stripped 4 bases from V and 3 bases from J, with 24 bases between. The CDR3 is made up of 17 amino acids.

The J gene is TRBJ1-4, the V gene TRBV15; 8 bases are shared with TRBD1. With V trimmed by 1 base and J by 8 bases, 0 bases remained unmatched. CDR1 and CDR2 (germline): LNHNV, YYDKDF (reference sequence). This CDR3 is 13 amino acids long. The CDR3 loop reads CATSRGTGEKLFF. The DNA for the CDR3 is TGTGCCACCAGCAGAGGGACAGGGGAAAAACTGTTTTTT.

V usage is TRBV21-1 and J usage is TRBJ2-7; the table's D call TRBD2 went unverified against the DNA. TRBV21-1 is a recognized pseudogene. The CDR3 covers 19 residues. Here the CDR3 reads CASSKIGILAGARSYEQYF. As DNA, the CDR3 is TGTGCCAGCAGCAAAATAGGGATCCTAGCGGGGGCCCGCTCCTACGAGCAGTACTTC.

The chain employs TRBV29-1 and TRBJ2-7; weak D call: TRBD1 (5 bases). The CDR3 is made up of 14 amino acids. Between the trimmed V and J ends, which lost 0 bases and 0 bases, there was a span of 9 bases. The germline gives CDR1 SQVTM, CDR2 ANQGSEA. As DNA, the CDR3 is TGCAGCGTTGAAGACTCGGACACCTCCTACGAGCAGTACTTC. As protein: CSVEDSDTSYEQYF.